This passage covers 6 T cell receptor beta chains from one sample sequenced in a study of regulatory T cells in long-lasting Graves disease. The time point: newly diagnosed GD, antithyroid drugs for less than 3 months. Extracted RNA from PBMCs served as the source of the TCR library. Investigators prepared the TCR beta libraries by applying iRepertoire HTBI primers and Arm-PCR of CDR3 regions. TCRdb processed the multiplex PCR reads anew with MiXCR; each CDR3 protein has one entry. The repertoire has roughly 610,000 distinct CDR3 sequences, 16% of them found once; the top ten carry under 20%. Another study also made use of these data, one on T cells in Graves' hyperthyroidism and ophthalmopathy.

The sample here was peripheral blood mononuclear cells (PBMCs), taken at new diagnosis, from a patient treated with antithyroid drugs. The receptors shown here come from a woman between 25 and 40 years old with Graves disease.

For this clonotype: One junction end does not reproduce the germline sequence, and a read error may be involved. The chain has TRBV27 and TRBJ2-7; 9 bases map to TRBD2. CDR1 is MNHEY and CDR2 is SMNVEV in the germline V gene (reference sequence). The CDR3 length is 15 residues. CDR3 in DNA: TGTGCCAGCAGTACGCGGACTAGCGTAACCTACGGGCAGTACTTC. As protein: CASSTRTSVTYGQYF.

The sample holds many counts of this clonotype. The J gene is TRBJ1-2, the V gene TRBV7-9, with a weak D call TRBD1 (5 bases). The CDR3 has 13 residues. V shed 5 bases and J shed 3 bases, with 10 bases lying between them. Germline-derived CDR1 and CDR2 are SEHNR and FQNEAQ (reference sequence). The CDR3 DNA reads TGTGCCAGCAGCCATCGGGACCACTATGGCTACACCTTC. The encoded protein is CASSHRDHYGYTF.

This clonotype has a count of ten or more. The rearrangement links TRBV27 to TRBJ2-6; D is undetermined. The germline CDR1 and CDR2 sequences are MNHEY and SMNVEV (reference sequence). Trimming removed 6 bases from V and 2 bases from J, with 8 bases in between. This CDR3 spans 14 amino acids. The CDR3 reads CASSGPAGANVLTF. DNA of the CDR3: TGTGCCAGCAGCGGGCCGGCTGGGGCCAACGTCCTGACTTTC.

With respect to this clonotype: Given a much more abundant clone one base away, this may be a read error. The gene calls are TRBV24-1 and TRBJ2-5; D is unresolved. Trimming removed 2 bases at V and 5 bases at J, with 17 bases between. CDR1 is KGHDR and CDR2 is SFDVKD in the germline V gene. There are 16 residues in the CDR3. Here the CDR3 DNA reads TGTGCCACCAGTGATTCGCAAGGCGGCTCCGGGGAGACCCAGTACTTC. Protein product: CATSDSQGGSGETQYF.

V usage is TRBV5-4 and J usage is TRBJ2-5; 8 bases are a match to TRBD2. CDR3 length equals 16 residues. The V gene end was trimmed by 1 base and the J gene end by 5 bases; junction bases not matched to a gene: 10. Germline loops: CDR1 SGHNT, CDR2 YYREEE (reference sequence). The CDR3 region is CASSLSDGRGRETQYF. CDR3 DNA: TGTGCCAGCAGCTTGTCGGACGGGAGGGGCCGGGAGACCCAGTACTTC.

This clonotype showed up many times. The rearrangement links TRBV5-1 to TRBJ1-2, with D tentatively TRBD1 (5 bases). The CDR3 has 15 residues. V dropped 0 bases and J dropped 4 bases, with 13 bases sitting between them. From germline, CDR1 is SGHRS and CDR2 YFSETQ. This chain's CDR3 is CASSLATGGGYGYTF. CDR3 nucleotide sequence: TGCGCCAGCAGCTTGGCCACGGGGGGTGGCTATGGCTACACCTTC.